This T cell receptor beta chain was found in a study of human T cells and chemical hapten exposure. TCRdb re-derived calls from the RACE reads in MiXCR, one entry per CDR3 protein. The table shows roughly 100,000 distinct CDR3 sequences, with over 7.5% occurring only once. Looked up from germline, CDR1 is MGHRA and CDR2 is YSYEKL. This CDR3 has 14 amino acids. Trimming stripped 6 bases from V and 0 bases from J, with 8 bases between. The time point: patch test 2, 6 weeks after DPC sensitization. The treatment: therapeutic diphenylcyclopropenone sensitization with weekly scalp DPC. This clonotype has just a few counts.

This clonotype originated in a woman aged 40 to 55 with alopecia areata. Some clones in this sample may be carry-over from other donors' samples. The chain is built from TRBV4-1 and TRBJ2-2; the D is unclear. The specimen comprised whole blood, sampled in connection with sensitization to the hapten diphenylcyclopropenone (DPC). The DNA of the CDR3 is TGCGCCAGCAGTACGGCGACGAACACCGGGGAGCTGTTTTTT. This translates into CASSTATNTGELFF.